The 30 T cell receptor beta chains listed next were all sequenced from one sample in a study of OX40 agonist ivuxolimab in advanced cancers. Only in-frame clones appear in the TCRdb table, and some are missing; sequencing was by immunoSEQ multiplex PCR. Found here are tens of thousands of clones, 80% to 90% of them singletons; the top ten hold around 15%. Sequenced material: CD4+ or CD8+ T cells sorted from blood, taken in a trial of the OX40 agonist ivuxolimab. These receptors all stem from an adult with an advanced solid tumor such as melanoma, head and neck, liver or kidney cancer.

This chain links TRBV11-2 with TRBJ2-5, with D tentatively TRBD1 (5 bases). V shed 0 bases and J shed 7 bases, with 6 bases lying between them. Germline CDR1 and CDR2: SGHAT and FQNNGV. CDR3 length: 12 amino acids. CDR3 region: CASSLDQGTQYF. The DNA for the CDR3 is TGTGCCAGCAGCTTAGATCAGGGGACCCAGTACTTC.

The chain combines TRBV6-5 with TRBJ2-7; D tentatively reads TRBD1 or TRBD2 (5 bases each). The CDR3 spans 14 residues. Trimming removed 0 bases from V and 6 bases from J, with 12 bases in between. The V gene's germline CDR1 is MNHEY and CDR2 SVGAGI. The CDR3: CASSYSGAAGEQYF. DNA for the CDR3: TGTGCCAGCAGTTACTCTGGGGCCGCGGGCGAGCAGTACTTC.

The rearrangement joins TRBV9 to TRBJ2-2; 7 bases are shared with TRBD1. Germline V lookup: CDR1 SGDLS, CDR2 YYNGEE. There are 15 residues in the CDR3. Trimming took 3 bases from V and 0 from J; bases not matched to a gene: 2. This CDR3 is CASSGDRANTGELFF. CDR3 DNA sequence: TGTGCCAGCAGCGGAGACAGGGCGAACACCGGGGAGCTGTTTTTT.

This clone has more than one count but fewer than ten. The chain employs TRBV7-9 and TRBJ1-6, with D maybe TRBD1 (6 bases). The CDR3 is 14 amino acids. Trimming removed 5 bases at V and 9 bases at J, with 14 bases between. Germline V gene lookup returns CDR1 SEHNR and CDR2 FQNEAQ (reference sequence). The CDR3 here is CASSPGAATSPLHF. CDR3 nucleotides: TGTGCCAGCAGCCCAGGGGCAGCCACTTCACCCCTCCACTTT.

This clone was seen a handful of times. This chain links TRBV14 with TRBJ2-7; D assignment may be TRBD1 or TRBD2 (7 bases each). V dropped 4 bases and J dropped 1 base, with 17 bases sitting between them. The V gene's germline CDR1 is SGHDN and CDR2 FVKESK. The length of the CDR3 is 16 residues. This CDR3 reads CASSPWEGAVSYEQYF. The CDR3 nucleotides are TGTGCCAGCAGCCCCTGGGAGGGGGCAGTATCCTACGAGCAGTACTTC.

This chain uses TRBV9 with TRBJ2-1, with TRBD2 matching 12 bases. CDR3 length: 16 amino acids. Germline loops: CDR1 SGDLS, CDR2 YYNGEE. V shed 1 base and J 6 bases; nucleotides not matched to a gene: 5. CDR3 region: CASSVLLAGGLNEQFF. In DNA form, the CDR3 reads TGTGCCAGCAGCGTATTGCTAGCGGGGGGGCTCAATGAGCAGTTCTTC.

The chain links TRBV7-9 to TRBJ1-5; 7 nucleotides match TRBD1. This CDR3 spans 14 amino acids. V was clipped by 6 bases and J by 7 bases; unmatched bases: 9. Germline V lookup: CDR1 SEHNR, CDR2 FQNEAQ (reference sequence). CDR3 residues: CASSLGQEGQPQHF. The CDR3 region has the DNA TGTGCCAGCAGTCTCGGACAGGAAGGGCAGCCCCAGCATTTT.

This clone was found once. This chain connects TRBV6-5 to TRBJ2-3; possible D gene TRBD1, 5 bases. The CDR3 runs 16 residues. Trimming removed 2 bases at V and 2 bases at J, with 14 bases between. Germline V gene data show CDR1 as MNHEY and CDR2 as SVGAGI. DNA for the CDR3: TGTGCCAGCAGTTACGCGGCTAGGGGTCTCACAGATACGCAGTATTTT. Protein product: CASSYAARGLTDTQYF.

V gene TRBV29-1 combines with J gene TRBJ1-2; tentatively, D is TRBD1 (5 bases). CDR3 length: 12 amino acids. Per germline, CDR1 SQVTM and CDR2 ANQGSEA. V lost 4 bases to trimming and J lost 7 bases, with 13 bases between them. The CDR3 sequence: CSVVAGARGYTF. For the CDR3, the DNA is TGCAGCGTTGTGGCCGGGGCGCGTGGCTACACCTTC.

This clone occurred once. J is TRBJ1-6 and V is TRBV10-3; D ambiguous. The CDR3 sequence is 13 residues long. Germline V lookup: CDR1 ENHRY, CDR2 SYGVKD. V was trimmed by 7 bases and J by 10 bases, leaving 14 bases between them. CDR3 loop: CAITPSGNSPLHF. The DNA of the CDR3 is TGTGCCATCACCCCGTCAGGTAACTCACCCCTCCACTTT.

This clone was seen a handful of times. V usage is TRBV5-6 and J usage is TRBJ1-6; D might be TRBD1 (6 bases). V lost 2 bases to trimming and J lost 9 bases, with 21 bases between them. The germline CDR1 and CDR2 sequences are SGHDT and YYEEEE. The CDR3 is 17 residues long. The CDR3: CASSFKTGYDRISPLHF. CDR3 bases: TGTGCCAGCAGCTTTAAAACAGGGTACGACCGTATTTCACCCCTCCACTTT. Based on the CDR3 plus reference TRBV5-6 and TRBJ1-6, the full variable domain is DAGVTQSPTHLIKTRGQQVTLRCSPKSGHDTVSWYQQALGQGPQFIFQYYEEEERQRGNFPDRFSGHQFPNYSSELNVNALLLGDSALYLCASSFKTGYDRISPLHFGNGTRLTVT.

The rearrangement joins TRBV9 to TRBJ2-7; D is possibly TRBD1 or TRBD2 (5 bases each). V lost 0 bases to trimming and J lost 5 bases, with 12 bases between them. The germline CDR1 and CDR2 sequences are SGDLS and YYNGEE. The length of the CDR3 is 14 residues. The CDR3 loop is CASSVEGRDHEQYF. Here the CDR3 DNA reads TGTGCCAGCAGCGTAGAGGGCAGGGACCACGAGCAGTACTTC.

The chain is built from TRBV27 and TRBJ2-7; D assignment may be TRBD1 or TRBD2 (5 bases each). This CDR3 has 12 amino acids. Germline CDR1 and CDR2: MNHEY and SMNVEV (reference sequence). V shed 3 bases and J shed 7 bases, with 10 bases lying between them. CDR3 in DNA: TGTGCCAGCAGTTTTGAGGGGCGTGAGCAGTACTTC. Residues: CASSFEGREQYF.

As concerns this clone: One end of the junction varies from germline; a read error may be responsible. V and J are TRBV5-3 and TRBJ2-7; tentatively, D is TRBD1 (5 bases). TRBV5-3 belongs to the ORF category, with a function that is uncertain. The CDR3 is 15 residues long. The CDR3 DNA follows: TGTGCCAGCAGCTTCTACAGGCGGCCGGGTTACGAGCAGTACTTC. The encoded protein is CASSFYRRPGYEQYF.

This chain joins TRBV10-3 and TRBJ1-2; D gene uncertain. Trimming pared 0 bases from V and 1 base from J, leaving 6 bases between. Germline V gene sequence: CDR1 ENHRY, CDR2 SYGVKD. This CDR3 comprises 14 residues. The CDR3 nucleotides read TGTGCCATCAGTGAGTCTTGGAATAACTATGGCTACACCTTC. Protein: CAISESWNNYGYTF.

The chain is built from TRBV27 and TRBJ2-2; D unresolved. The germline V gene has CDR1 MNHEY and CDR2 SMNVEV (reference sequence). The CDR3 consists of 13 residues. The V end lost 0 bases, the J end lost 4 bases, and 3 bases lay between the germline ends. CDR3 nucleotide sequence: TGTGCCAGCAGTTTATCGGGCACCGGGGAGCTGTTTTTT. Translating gives CASSLSGTGELFF.

V usage is TRBV27 and J usage is TRBJ1-1; 8 bases are a match to TRBD1. Germline V gene data show CDR1 as MNHEY and CDR2 as SMNVEV (reference sequence). The V segment lost 1 base and the J segment 4 bases; nucleotides outside the gene matches: 5. The CDR3 totals 15 residues. CDR3 sequence: CASSLYTGGSTEAFF. The CDR3 nucleotides read TGTGCCAGCAGTTTATATACAGGGGGGAGCACTGAAGCTTTCTTT.

The J gene is TRBJ1-6, the V gene TRBV15; D gene unclear. Looked up from germline, CDR1 is LNHNV and CDR2 is YYDKDF (reference sequence). CDR3 size: 15 residues. Deletions cut 3 bases from V and 7 bases from J, with 13 bases between. The CDR3 nucleotides read TGTGCCACCAGCAGGGATCGTGATAGCAATTCACCCCTCCACTTT. Translation gives CATSRDRDSNSPLHF.

This chain uses TRBV27 with TRBJ2-1; TRBD2 matches 12 bases. The germline V gene encodes CDR1 MNHEY and CDR2 SMNVEV (reference sequence). V shed 6 bases, J shed 8 bases, and the junction held 5 bases outside the gene matches. There are 14 residues in the CDR3. The CDR3: CASSGLAGGDEQFF. In nucleotides, the CDR3 is TGTGCCAGCAGCGGGCTAGCGGGAGGGGATGAGCAGTTCTTC.

V is TRBV2 and J is TRBJ2-2; 8 bases agree with TRBD2. This CDR3 spans 14 amino acids. Germline-derived CDR1 and CDR2 are SNHLY and FYNNEI. The V gene end was trimmed by 8 bases and the J gene end by 7 bases; junction bases not matched to a gene: 9. The CDR3 reads CASGGSGTGGELFF. CDR3 sequence (DNA): TGTGCCAGCGGTGGTAGCGGGACTGGCGGGGAGCTGTTTTTT.

The chain joins TRBV19 to TRBJ1-2; no reliable D call. The V end lost 1 base, the J end lost 5 bases, and 2 bases lay between the germline ends. The CDR3 is 11 residues long. The germline V gene has CDR1 LNHDA and CDR2 SQIVND (reference sequence). For the CDR3, the DNA is TGTGCCAGTAGTATAGGGTATGGCTACACCTTC. This gives the protein CASSIGYGYTF.

CDR3 coding DNA: TGTGCCAGCAGTGAGGGGAACACCGGGGAGCTGTTTTTT. It translates to CASSEGNTGELFF. The rearrangement joins TRBV6-4 to TRBJ2-2; no definite D call. The length of the CDR3 is 13 residues. V lost 3 bases to trimming and J lost 1 base, with 3 bases between them. Germline CDR1 MRHNA, CDR2 SNTAGT.

This clone has just a few counts. Compared with germline, one end of the junction differs, possibly owing to a read error. The chain has TRBV7-7 and TRBJ2-1; 8 bases match TRBD2. This CDR3 spans 15 amino acids. CDR1 is SSHAT, CDR2 FNYEAQ, per germline (reference sequence). This CDR3 is CASSPLAGSYNEQFF. The CDR3, as DNA: TGTGCTAGCAGCCCCCTAGCGGGTTCCTACAATGAGCAGTTCTTC.

This clone has a handful of counts. This chain connects TRBV20-1 to TRBJ2-1, with a weak D call TRBD2 (6 bases). In germline, CDR1 is DFQATT, CDR2 SNEGSKA (reference sequence). Between the trimmed V and J ends, which lost 7 bases and 6 bases, there was a span of 10 bases. The CDR3 contains 11 residues. The chain's CDR3 is CSVLASNEQFF. DNA of the CDR3: TGCAGTGTACTAGCTAGCAATGAGCAGTTCTTC.

The chain carries TRBV7-2 and TRBJ1-3; D uncertain. The V and J ends lost 3 bases and 1 base respectively, with 16 bases between them. Germline V gene lookup returns CDR1 SGHTA and CDR2 FQGNSA. The CDR3 runs to 17 residues. CDR3 sequence reads: CASSLYEAPRSGNTIYF. The CDR3 DNA reads TGTGCCAGCAGCTTGTATGAGGCGCCCAGATCTGGAAACACCATATATTTT.

The genes are TRBV7-2 and TRBJ2-1; D is undetermined. Germline values: CDR1 SGHTA, CDR2 FQGNSA. V gave up 5 bases and J gave up 10 bases, with 15 bases separating them. The CDR3 has 13 residues. CDR3 DNA sequence: TGTGCCAGCAGCCCACCCCACGGCGTCGAGCAGTTCTTC. It yields the protein CASSPPHGVEQFF.

The rearrangement links TRBV9 to TRBJ1-1; D gene uncertain. The V end lost 6 bases, the J end lost 8 bases, and 14 bases lay between the germline ends. The CDR3 extends over 12 amino acids. The germline V gene encodes CDR1 SGDLS and CDR2 YYNGEE. The CDR3 loop is CASTTPRREAFF. CDR3 DNA: TGTGCCAGCACCACCCCCCGCAGGGAAGCTTTCTTT.

This chain connects TRBV10-3 to TRBJ2-7; TRBD2 matches 8 bases. The CDR3 is made up of 16 amino acids. V shed 0 bases and J 5 bases; nucleotides not matched to a gene: 9. Per the germline V gene, CDR1 is ENHRY and CDR2 is SYGVKD. The CDR3 DNA follows: TGTGCCATCAGTGAGTCGAAACGGGGGGGCATCAACGAGCAGTACTTC. Its protein is CAISESKRGGINEQYF.

This clone has more than one count but fewer than ten. V and J are TRBV7-9 and TRBJ1-1; D not resolved. Germline assignment: CDR1 SEHNR and CDR2 FQNEAQ (reference sequence). The CDR3 totals 12 residues. V gave up 1 base and J gave up 2 bases, with 2 bases separating them. Written as DNA, the CDR3 is TGTGCCAGCAGCTTAGAAAACACTGAAGCTTTCTTT. Translating gives CASSLENTEAFF.

This clone appeared a single time. The chain employs TRBV5-6 and TRBJ1-1, with D maybe TRBD1 (5 bases). V lost 0 bases and J 3 bases, leaving 12 bases between the germline ends. The CDR3 is made up of 15 amino acids. Germline-derived CDR1 and CDR2 are SGHDT and YYEEEE. CDR3 nucleotide sequence: TGTGCCAGCAGCTTGGTGCGGGGGGTGGACACTGAAGCTTTCTTT. Protein: CASSLVRGVDTEAFF.